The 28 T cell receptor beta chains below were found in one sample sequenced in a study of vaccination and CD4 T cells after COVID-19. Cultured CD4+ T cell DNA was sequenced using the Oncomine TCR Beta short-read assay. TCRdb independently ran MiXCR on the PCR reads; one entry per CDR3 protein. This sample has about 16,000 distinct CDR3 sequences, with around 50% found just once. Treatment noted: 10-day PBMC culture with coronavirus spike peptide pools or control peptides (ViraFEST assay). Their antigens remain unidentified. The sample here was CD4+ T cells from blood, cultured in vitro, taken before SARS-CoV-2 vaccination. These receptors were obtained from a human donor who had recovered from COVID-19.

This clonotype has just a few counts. The CDR3 loop reads CSASDSNQPQHF. CDR3 sequence (DNA): TGCAGTGCTAGTGACAGCAATCAGCCCCAGCATTTT. The V and J genes are TRBV20-1 and TRBJ1-5; D gene ambiguous. CDR3 length: 12 amino acids. Trimming stripped 3 bases from V and 1 base from J, with 4 bases between. CDR1 is DFQATT, CDR2 SNEGSKA, per germline (reference sequence).

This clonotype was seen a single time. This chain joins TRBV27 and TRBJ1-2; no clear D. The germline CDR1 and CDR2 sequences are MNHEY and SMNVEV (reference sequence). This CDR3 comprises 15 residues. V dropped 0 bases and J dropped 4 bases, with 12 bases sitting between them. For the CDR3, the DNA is TGTGCCAGCAGTTTATCGGGCCAGGCATCCTATGGCTACACCTTC. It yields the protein CASSLSGQASYGYTF.

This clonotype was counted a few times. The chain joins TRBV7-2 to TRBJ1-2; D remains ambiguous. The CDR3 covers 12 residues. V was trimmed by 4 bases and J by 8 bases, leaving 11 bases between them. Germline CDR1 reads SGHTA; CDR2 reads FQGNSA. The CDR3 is CASSSAGFGYTF. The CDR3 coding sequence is TGTGCCAGCAGCTCCGCGGGGTTCGGCTACACCTTC.

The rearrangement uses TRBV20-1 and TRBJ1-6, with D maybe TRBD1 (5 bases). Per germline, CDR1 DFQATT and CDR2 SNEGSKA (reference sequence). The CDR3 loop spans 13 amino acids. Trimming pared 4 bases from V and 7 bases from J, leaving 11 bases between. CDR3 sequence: CSAIAGPNSPLHF. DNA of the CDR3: TGCAGTGCTATCGCGGGACCAAATTCACCCCTCCACTTT.

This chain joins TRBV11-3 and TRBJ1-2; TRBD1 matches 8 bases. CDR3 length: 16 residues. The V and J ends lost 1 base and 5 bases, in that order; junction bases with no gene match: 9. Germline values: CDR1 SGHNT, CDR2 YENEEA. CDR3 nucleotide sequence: TGTGCCAGCAGCTTAGGCTCAGGACAGGGATCTTATGGCTACACCTTC. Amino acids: CASSLGSGQGSYGYTF.

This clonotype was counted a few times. The CDR3 loop is CASSPSEYQPQHF. Written as DNA, the CDR3 is TGTGCCAGCAGCCCATCCGAATATCAGCCCCAGCATTTT. The V gene is TRBV7-9, the J gene TRBJ1-5; D unclear. In germline, CDR1 is SEHNR, CDR2 FQNEAQ (reference sequence). V lost 5 bases to trimming and J lost 5 bases, with 10 bases between them. The CDR3 sequence is 13 residues long.

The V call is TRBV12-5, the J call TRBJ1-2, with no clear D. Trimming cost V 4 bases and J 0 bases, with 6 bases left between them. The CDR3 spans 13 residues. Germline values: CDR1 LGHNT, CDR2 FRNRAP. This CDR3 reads CASGSVANYGYTF. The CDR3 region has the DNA TGTGCTAGTGGTTCAGTCGCTAACTATGGCTACACCTTC. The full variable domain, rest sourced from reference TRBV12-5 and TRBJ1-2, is DARVTQTPRHKVTEMGQEVTMRCQPILGHNTVFWYRQTMMQGLELLAYFRNRAPLDDSGMPKDRFSAEMPDATLATLKIQPSEPRDSAVYFCASGSVANYGYTFGSGTRLTVV.

The CDR3 here is CASELRPGQWRQQYF. CDR3 DNA sequence: TGTGCCTCCGAGTTAAGGCCGGGACAATGGAGGCAGCAGTACTTC. The V call is TRBV2, the J call TRBJ2-7, with D tentatively TRBD1 (6 bases). The germline gives CDR1 SNHLY, CDR2 FYNNEI. The CDR3 extends over 15 amino acids. With 11 bases removed from V and 8 bases from J, the gap between germline ends came to 28 bases. The full variable domain, in which reference TRBV2 and TRBJ2-7 provide the parts outside the CDR3, is EPEVTQTPSHQVTQMGQEVILRCVPISNHLYFYWYRQILGQKVEFLVSFYNNEISEKSEIFDDQFSVERPDGSNFTLKIRSTKLEDSAMYFCASELRPGQWRQQYFGPGTRLTVT.

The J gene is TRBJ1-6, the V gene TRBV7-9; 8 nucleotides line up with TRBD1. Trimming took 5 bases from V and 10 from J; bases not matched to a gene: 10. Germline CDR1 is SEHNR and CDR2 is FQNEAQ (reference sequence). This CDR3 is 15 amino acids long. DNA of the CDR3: TGTGCCAGCAGCCCCGGGGGGCAGGGGGCCTCACCCCTCCACTTT. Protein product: CASSPGGQGASPLHF. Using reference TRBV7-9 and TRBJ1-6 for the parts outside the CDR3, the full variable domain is DTGVSQNPRHKITKRGQNVTFRCDPISEHNRLYWYRQTLGQGPEFLTYFQNEAQLEKSRLLSDRFSAERPKGSFSTLEIQRTEQGDSAMYLCASSPGGQGASPLHFGNGTRLTVT.

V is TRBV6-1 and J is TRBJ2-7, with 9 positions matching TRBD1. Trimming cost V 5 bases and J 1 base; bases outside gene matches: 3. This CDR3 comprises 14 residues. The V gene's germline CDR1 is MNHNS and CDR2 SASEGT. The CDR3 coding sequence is TGTGCCAGCAGTCGGGGGACAGGGTCCTACGAGCAGTACTTC. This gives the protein CASSRGTGSYEQYF.

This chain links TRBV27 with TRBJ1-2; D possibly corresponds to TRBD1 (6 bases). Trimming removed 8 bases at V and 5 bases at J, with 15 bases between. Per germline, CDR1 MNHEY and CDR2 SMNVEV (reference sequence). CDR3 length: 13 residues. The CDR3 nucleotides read TGTGCCAGCCGGGGGCAACTAGGGTATGGCTACACCTTC. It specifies CASRGQLGYGYTF.

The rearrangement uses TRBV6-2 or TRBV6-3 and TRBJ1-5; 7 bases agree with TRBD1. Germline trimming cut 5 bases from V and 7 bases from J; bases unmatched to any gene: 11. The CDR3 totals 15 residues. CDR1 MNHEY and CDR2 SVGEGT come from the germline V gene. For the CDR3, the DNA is TGTGCCAGCAGTGATGGGACAGTGGAAGGCCAGCCCCAGCATTTT. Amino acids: CASSDGTVEGQPQHF.

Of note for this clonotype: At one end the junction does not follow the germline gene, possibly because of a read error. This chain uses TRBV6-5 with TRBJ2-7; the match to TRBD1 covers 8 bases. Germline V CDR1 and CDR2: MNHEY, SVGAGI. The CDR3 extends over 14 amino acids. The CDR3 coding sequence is TGCGCCAGCAGTTACGAGCAGGGGGCCGGGGAGCAGTACTTC. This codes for CASSYEQGAGEQYF.

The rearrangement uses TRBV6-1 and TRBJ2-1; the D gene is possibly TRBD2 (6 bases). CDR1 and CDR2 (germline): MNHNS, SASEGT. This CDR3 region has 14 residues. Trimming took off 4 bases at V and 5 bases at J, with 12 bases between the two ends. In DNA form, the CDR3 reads TGTGCCAGCAGTGTGACTAGAGTTGACAATGAGCAGTTCTTC. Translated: CASSVTRVDNEQFF.

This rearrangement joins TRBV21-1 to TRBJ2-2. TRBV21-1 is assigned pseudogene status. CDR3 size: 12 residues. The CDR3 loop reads CASKTNTGELFF. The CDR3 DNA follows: TGTGCCAGCAAGACTAACACCGGGGAGCTGTTTTTT.

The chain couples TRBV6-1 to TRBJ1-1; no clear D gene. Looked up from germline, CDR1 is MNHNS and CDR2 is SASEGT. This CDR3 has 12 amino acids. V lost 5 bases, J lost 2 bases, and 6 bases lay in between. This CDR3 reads CASSRRNTEAFF. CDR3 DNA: TGTGCCAGCAGTCGCCGTAACACTGAAGCTTTCTTT.

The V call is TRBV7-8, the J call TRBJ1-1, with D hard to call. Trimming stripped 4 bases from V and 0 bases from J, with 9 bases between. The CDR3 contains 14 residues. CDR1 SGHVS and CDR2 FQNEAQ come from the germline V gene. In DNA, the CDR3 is TGTGCCAGCAGCTCCCTTGGGTTGAACACTGAAGCTTTCTTT. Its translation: CASSSLGLNTEAFF.

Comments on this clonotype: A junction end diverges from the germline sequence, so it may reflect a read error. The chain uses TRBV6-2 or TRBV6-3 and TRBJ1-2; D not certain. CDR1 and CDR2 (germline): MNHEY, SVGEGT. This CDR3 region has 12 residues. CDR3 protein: CASSIYGSRASF. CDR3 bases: TGTGCCAGCAGTATTTACGGGAGTCGTGCGAGCTTC.

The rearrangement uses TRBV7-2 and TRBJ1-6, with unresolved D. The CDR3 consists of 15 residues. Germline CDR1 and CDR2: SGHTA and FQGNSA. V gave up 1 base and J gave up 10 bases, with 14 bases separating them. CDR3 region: CASSLVSRGESPLHF. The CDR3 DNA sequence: TGTGCCAGCAGCTTAGTTAGCAGAGGAGAGTCACCCCTCCACTTT.

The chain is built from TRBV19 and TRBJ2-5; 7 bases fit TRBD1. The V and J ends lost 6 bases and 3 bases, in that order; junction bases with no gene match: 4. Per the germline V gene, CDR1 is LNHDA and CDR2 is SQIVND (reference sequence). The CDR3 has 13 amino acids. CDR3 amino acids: CASRSTGEETQYF. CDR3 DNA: TGTGCCAGTAGGAGCACAGGGGAAGAGACCCAGTACTTC.

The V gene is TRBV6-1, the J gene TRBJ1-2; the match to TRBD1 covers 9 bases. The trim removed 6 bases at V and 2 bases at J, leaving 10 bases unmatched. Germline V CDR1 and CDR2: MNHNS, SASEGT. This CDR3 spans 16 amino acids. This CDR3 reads CASRLPGQGLNYGYTF. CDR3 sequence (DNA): TGTGCCAGCAGACTACCTGGACAGGGGCTAAACTATGGCTACACCTTC.

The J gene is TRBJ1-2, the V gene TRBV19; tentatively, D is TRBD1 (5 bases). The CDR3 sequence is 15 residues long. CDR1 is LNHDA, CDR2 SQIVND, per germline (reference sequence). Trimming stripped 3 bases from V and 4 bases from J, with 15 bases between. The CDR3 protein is CASSITGRKGYGYTF. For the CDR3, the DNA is TGTGCCAGTAGTATTACAGGCCGTAAAGGCTATGGCTACACCTTC.

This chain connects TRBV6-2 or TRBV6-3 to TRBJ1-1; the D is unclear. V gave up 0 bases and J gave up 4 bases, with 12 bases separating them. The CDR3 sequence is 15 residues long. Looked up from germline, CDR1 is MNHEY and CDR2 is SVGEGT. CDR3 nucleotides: TGTGCCAGCAGTTACTCGTCGGGAATTGGCACTGAAGCTTTCTTT. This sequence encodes CASSYSSGIGTEAFF.

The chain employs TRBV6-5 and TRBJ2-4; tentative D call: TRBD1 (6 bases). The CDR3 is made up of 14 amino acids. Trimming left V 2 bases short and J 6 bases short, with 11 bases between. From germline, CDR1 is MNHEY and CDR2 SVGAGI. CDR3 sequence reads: CASSYDRRGNIQYF. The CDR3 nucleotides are TGTGCCAGCAGTTACGACCGCAGGGGAAACATTCAGTACTTC.

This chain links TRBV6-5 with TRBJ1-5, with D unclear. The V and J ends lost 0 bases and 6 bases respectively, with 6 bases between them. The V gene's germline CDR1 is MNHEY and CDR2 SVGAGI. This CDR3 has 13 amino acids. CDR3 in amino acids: CASSYSSGQPQHF. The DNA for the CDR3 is TGTGCCAGCAGTTACTCCAGCGGTCAGCCCCAGCATTTT.

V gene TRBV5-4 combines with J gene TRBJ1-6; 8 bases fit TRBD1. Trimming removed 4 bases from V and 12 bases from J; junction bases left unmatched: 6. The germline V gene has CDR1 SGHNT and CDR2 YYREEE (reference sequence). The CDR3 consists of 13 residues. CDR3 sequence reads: CASSQGQVGPLHF. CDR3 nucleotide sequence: TGTGCCAGCAGCCAGGGACAGGTGGGACCCCTCCACTTT.

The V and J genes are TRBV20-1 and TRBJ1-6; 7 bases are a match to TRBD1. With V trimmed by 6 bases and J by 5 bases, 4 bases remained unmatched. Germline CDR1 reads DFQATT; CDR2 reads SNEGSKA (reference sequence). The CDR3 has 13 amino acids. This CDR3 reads CSAGTANNSPLHF. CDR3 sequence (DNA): TGCAGTGCCGGGACAGCCAATAATTCACCCCTCCACTTT.

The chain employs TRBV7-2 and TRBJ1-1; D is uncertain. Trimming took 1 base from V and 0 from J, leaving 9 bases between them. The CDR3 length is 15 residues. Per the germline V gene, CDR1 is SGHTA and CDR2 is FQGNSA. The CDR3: CASSLGSRLNTEAFF. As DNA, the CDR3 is TGTGCCAGCAGCTTAGGGTCCAGGCTGAACACTGAAGCTTTCTTT.